Included here is one T cell receptor (beta chain) sequence, with context. In its sample, this clonotype was seen many times. Its cognate antigen has yet to be identified. Base qualities were left out, and no much larger clone turns up one base away. Sequenced on an Illumina HiSeq 2500. Quantitative 5'-RACE with molecular barcodes was the method used to prepare the TCR beta libraries. As for how the authors treated the data: To identify disease-linked TCR variants, a new computational method was used, one built on a probabilistic model of VDJ rearrangement. In-frame beta chains were kept once TCRdb had trimmed the public reads at Q25 with fastp and called clones with MiXCR. Here each entry gathers all rows of one CDR3 protein and keeps the most common genes and DNA. The V and J calls were not made by the authors but by TCRdb's processing. The sample has fewer than 550,000 distinct CDR3 sequences on record, roughly 5.2% of them singletons. 3% to 4.5% of the sample is in the top ten clones.

CDR1 and CDR2 were assigned from the germline V gene as SGDLS and YYNGEE. Germline trimming amounts to 4 bases on V and 9 bases on J, with 11 as the count of junction bases outside the gene matches. The CDR3 numbers 15 residues from cysteine through phenylalanine. Here the CDR3 DNA is all that survives: 45 bases in frame from base 1. The sample originates from a study of CD8 T cells in ankylosing spondylitis listed by TCRdb under 2017. A note on the overall study: To find TCR variants linked to disease, the study profiled T cell receptor beta repertoires in ankylosing spondylitis patients and healthy donors. The whole study cohort included 95 to 130 healthy donors and 25 or so ankylosing spondylitis patients. Peripheral blood samples were taken, and synovial fluid was additionally collected from ankylosing spondylitis patients. What the work shows at the level of the full study, not this receptor alone: Blood from ankylosing spondylitis patients appeared to be characterized by a TCR beta motif made up of about 8 highly homologous amino acid variants. Some TCR beta motif variants had previously been reported in synovial fluid and blood of reactive arthritis patients, which suggested common disease-initiation mechanisms. The disease-linked clones had a CD8+ phenotype and were found at relatively low frequencies in peripheral blood. According to the report, matched synovial fluid samples from ankylosing spondylitis patients were significantly enriched for the disease-linked clones.

This TCR was sampled from a male donor with ankylosing spondylitis. The sample comprised blood, either unsorted or a sorted T cell fraction (not recorded which). This chain is built from TRBV9 and TRBJ2-3; 10 central nucleotides agree with TRBD2. The sequenced DNA: TGTGCCAGCAGCCTGAGGACTAGCGGCCTCTGGACGCAGTATTTT. Its amino acids are CASSLRTSGLWTQYF.